This TCR beta chain emerged from a study of T cell responses to AZD1222 COVID-19 vaccine. Study-wide results and limits: Clonal diversity was possibly underestimated, and the donors were mostly white British, with more females. Spike-specific TCR breadth and depth were elevated following two AZD1222 doses. AZD1222 recipients seropositive at baseline numbered only six or seven.

The method was immunoSEQ multiplex PCR; TCRdb's version includes in-frame clones alone and lacks a portion of them. In the table there are roughly 110,000 clones, 80% to 95% of which are singletons. On this clone itself: Antigen: not known.

J gave up 3 bases and V 4 bases, and 6 bases lay outside the gene matches. This CDR3 is 15 amino acids long. CDR1 and CDR2 (germline): SGHNT, YYREEE (reference sequence). Source: peripheral blood, taken 28 days after the second AZD1222 dose. The receptor comes from an adult who received the AZD1222 COVID-19 vaccine. The rearrangement joins TRBV5-4 to TRBJ2-1; 8 bases align to TRBD2. Here the CDR3 DNA reads TGTGCCAGCAGCCAGTCCAGCGGGGGCTACAATGAGCAGTTCTTC. Amino acids: CASSQSSGGYNEQFF.